The 9 T cell receptor beta chains below all came from one sample that was sequenced in a study of shared clonotypes between healthy human individuals. Repertoires were generated with immunoSEQ multiplex PCR, while TCRdb's copy carries only in-frame clones and drops some. Of 400,000 to 600,000 clones detected, approximately 95% appear once; the ten largest clones hold about 0.067%. The material sequenced was naive CD4+ T cells sorted from blood. Subset in this sample: CD45RA+ positively selected. The receptor set was obtained from a woman in her thirties in good health.

The chain recombines TRBV11-2 with TRBJ2-2; 7 bases are a match to TRBD2. This CDR3 comprises 14 residues. Trimming at V came to 3 bases and at J to 6 bases, leaving 4 bases not matched to a gene. CDR1 SGHAT and CDR2 FQNNGV come from the germline V gene. CDR3 loop: CASSFTSVAGELFF. DNA of the CDR3: TGTGCCAGCAGCTTCACTAGCGTGGCCGGGGAGCTGTTTTTT.

The J gene is TRBJ1-1, the V gene TRBV7-2, with D hard to call. The CDR3 length is 11 residues. The ends were cut back, 6 bases at V and 2 bases at J, with 4 bases in the middle. Germline CDR1 reads SGHTA; CDR2 reads FQGNSA. The CDR3 loop reads CASSRNTEAFF. CDR3 sequence (DNA): TGTGCCAGCAGTCGAAACACTGAAGCTTTCTTT.

J is TRBJ1-5 and V is TRBV28, with D possibly matching TRBD1 (5 bases). In germline, CDR1 is MDHEN, CDR2 SYDVKM. The CDR3 spans 16 residues. Trimming stripped 6 bases from V and 6 bases from J, with 21 bases between. The DNA of the CDR3 is TGTGCCAGCAGCTGGGGCCAAAGAAAGGGGAGTCAGCCCCAGCATTTT. Translating gives CASSWGQRKGSQPQHF.

A word on this clone: This CDR3 is also generated by other DNA sequences in the sample. The chain has TRBV29-1 and TRBJ2-7; the match to TRBD1 covers 9 bases. Germline trimming cut 7 bases from V and 1 base from J; bases unmatched to any gene: 2. CDR1 is SQVTM, CDR2 ANQGSEA, per germline. There are 12 residues in the CDR3. The CDR3 DNA reads TGCAGCGGGGGACAGGGATCCTACGAGCAGTACTTC. Residues: CSGGQGSYEQYF.

This sequence joins TRBV7-6 and TRBJ2-1, with D unclear. CDR3 length equals 14 residues. The germline V gene encodes CDR1 SGHVS and CDR2 FNYEAQ. Trimming stripped 5 bases from V and 7 bases from J, with 15 bases between. The CDR3 DNA reads TGTGCCAGCAGCCAGGTGCATCTGGGGAATGAGCAGTTCTTC. Encoded protein: CASSQVHLGNEQFF. Combining the CDR3 with reference TRBV7-6 and TRBJ2-1 gives the whole variable domain GAGVSQSPRYKVTKRGQDVALRCDPISGHVSLYWYRQALGQGPEFLTYFNYEAQQDKSGLPNDRFSAERPEGSISTLTIQRTEQRDSAMYRCASSQVHLGNEQFFGPGTRLTVL.

The genes are TRBV4-1 and TRBJ1-2, with 7 bases identical to TRBD1. V lost 1 base, J lost 0 bases, and 5 bases stayed unmatched. The CDR3 totals 16 residues. The V gene's germline CDR1 is MGHRA and CDR2 YSYEKL. DNA of the CDR3: TGCGCCAGCAGCCAAGGGCCCCAGGGGGCTAACTATGGCTACACCTTC. Its protein product is CASSQGPQGANYGYTF.

V and J are TRBV6-6 and TRBJ2-7, with 10 bases matching TRBD1. Trimming cost V 4 bases and J 3 bases; bases outside gene matches: 6. There are 15 residues in the CDR3. CDR1 is MNHNY and CDR2 is SVGAGI in the germline V gene (reference sequence). CDR3 nucleotide sequence: TGTGCCAGCAGTTCCTCGACAGGGGGCTACTACGAGCAGTACTTC. It specifies CASSSSTGGYYEQYF.

The rearrangement uses TRBV7-8 and TRBJ2-1; 7 bases agree with TRBD2. The CDR3 sequence is 16 residues long. V lost 2 bases to trimming and J lost 5 bases; unmatched junction nucleotides: 9. CDR1 is SGHVS and CDR2 is FQNEAQ in the germline V gene. Written as DNA, the CDR3 is TGTGCCAGCAGCTTATCGGGCGGGAGCAGGCACAATGAGCAGTTCTTC. It codes for CASSLSGGSRHNEQFF.

The J gene is TRBJ2-1, the V gene TRBV7-9, with TRBD2 matching over 10 bases. The CDR3 totals 15 residues. Germline values: CDR1 SEHNR, CDR2 FQNEAQ (reference sequence). Trimming at V came to 2 bases and at J to 4 bases, leaving 2 bases not matched to a gene. The CDR3 is CASSLTSGIYNEQFF. The CDR3 DNA follows: TGTGCCAGCAGCTTAACTAGCGGGATTTACAATGAGCAGTTCTTC.